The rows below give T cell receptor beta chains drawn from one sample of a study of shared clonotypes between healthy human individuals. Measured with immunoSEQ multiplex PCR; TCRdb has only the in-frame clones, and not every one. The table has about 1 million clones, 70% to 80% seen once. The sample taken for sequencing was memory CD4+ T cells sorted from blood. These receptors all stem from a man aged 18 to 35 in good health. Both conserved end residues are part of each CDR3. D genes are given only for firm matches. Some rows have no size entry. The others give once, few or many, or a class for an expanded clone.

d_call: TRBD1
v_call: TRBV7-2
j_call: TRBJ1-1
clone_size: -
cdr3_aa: CASSSQGRTNTEAFF
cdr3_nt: TGTGCCAGCAGCTCACAGGGGAGGACGAACACTGAAGCTTTCTTT

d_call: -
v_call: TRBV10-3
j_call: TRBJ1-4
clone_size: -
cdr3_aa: CAISESVATNEKLFF
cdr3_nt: TGTGCCATCAGTGAGTCGGTTGCAACTAATGAAAAACTGTTTTTT

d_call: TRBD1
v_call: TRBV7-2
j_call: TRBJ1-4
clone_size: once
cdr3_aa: CASSPGGTGSEKLFF
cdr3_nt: TGTGCCAGCAGCCCGGGTGGGACAGGGAGTGAAAAACTGTTTTTT

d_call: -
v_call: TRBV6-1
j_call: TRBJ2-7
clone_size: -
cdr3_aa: CASSEEGPRSLQYF
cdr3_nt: TGTGCCAGCAGTGAGGAAGGACCGCGGAGCTTGCAGTACTTC

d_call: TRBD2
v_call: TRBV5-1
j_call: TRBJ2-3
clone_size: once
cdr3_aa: CASSLAGERSDTQYF
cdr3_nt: TGCGCCAGCAGCCTAGCGGGAGAGAGGTCAGATACGCAGTATTTT

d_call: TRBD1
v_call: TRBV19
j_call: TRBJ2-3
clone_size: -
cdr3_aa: CASSIDRRQGADTQYF
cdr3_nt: TGTGCCAGTAGTATAGATAGAAGACAGGGGGCAGATACGCAGTATTTT

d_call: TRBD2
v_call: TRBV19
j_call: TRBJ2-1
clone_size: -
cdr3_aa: CAKTYGQREEISEQFF
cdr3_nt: TGTGCCAAAACATACGGTCAGCGGGAGGAAATAAGTGAGCAGTTCTTC

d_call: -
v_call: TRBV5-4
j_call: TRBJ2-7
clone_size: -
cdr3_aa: CASSSRQLSSYEQYF
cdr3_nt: TGTGCCAGCAGCTCGAGACAGCTGAGTAGCTACGAGCAGTACTTC

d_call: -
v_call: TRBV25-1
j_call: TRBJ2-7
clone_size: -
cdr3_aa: CASSEAKTYEQYF
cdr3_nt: TGTGCCAGCAGTGAAGCAAAAACCTACGAGCAGTACTTC

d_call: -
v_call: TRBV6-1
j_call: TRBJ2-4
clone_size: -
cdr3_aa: CASMEGGAKNIQYF
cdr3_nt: TGTGCCAGCATGGAGGGAGGAGCCAAAAACATTCAGTACTTC

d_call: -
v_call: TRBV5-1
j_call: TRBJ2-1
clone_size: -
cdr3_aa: CASSPEIQGISYNEQFF
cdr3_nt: TGCGCCAGCAGCCCCGAGATTCAGGGTATCTCCTACAATGAGCAGTTCTTC

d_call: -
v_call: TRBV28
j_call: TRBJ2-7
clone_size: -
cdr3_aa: CASVPGTLLYEQYF
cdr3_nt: TGTGCCAGCGTTCCCGGGACACTGCTCTACGAGCAGTACTTC

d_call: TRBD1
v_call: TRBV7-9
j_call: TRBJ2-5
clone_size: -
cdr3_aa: CASSLGQGQETQYF
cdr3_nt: TGTGCCAGCAGCTTAGGACAGGGCCAAGAGACCCAGTACTTC

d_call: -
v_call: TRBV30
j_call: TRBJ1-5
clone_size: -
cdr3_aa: CAWDILGNQPQHF
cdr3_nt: TGTGCCTGGGATATCTTGGGCAATCAGCCCCAGCATTTT

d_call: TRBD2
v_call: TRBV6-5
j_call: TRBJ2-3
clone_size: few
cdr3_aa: CASSYRGLATDTQYF
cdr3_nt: TGTGCCAGCAGTTACCGAGGACTAGCAACAGATACGCAGTATTTT

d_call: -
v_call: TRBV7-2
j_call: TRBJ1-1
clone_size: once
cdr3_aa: CASSQPTNTEAFF
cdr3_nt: TGTGCCAGCAGCCAGCCCACGAACACTGAAGCTTTCTTT

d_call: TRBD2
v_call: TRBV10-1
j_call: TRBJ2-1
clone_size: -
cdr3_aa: CASSESTSTRKYNEQFF
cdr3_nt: TGCGCCAGCAGTGAGTCGACTAGCACTAGAAAGTACAATGAGCAGTTCTTC